One sample yielded the 22 T cell receptor beta chains listed below, sequenced in a study of OX40 agonist ivuxolimab in advanced cancers. The assay was immunoSEQ multiplex PCR, and TCRdb's table has in-frame clones only and misses some. The sample lists approximately 67,000 clones, 80% occurring once. The sequencing here drew on CD4+ or CD8+ T cells sorted from blood, taken in a trial of the OX40 agonist ivuxolimab. All receptors come from an adult with an advanced solid tumor such as melanoma, head and neck, liver or kidney cancer.

The V gene is TRBV9, the J gene TRBJ2-1, with 12 positions matching TRBD2. CDR3 size: 18 residues. The V gene's germline CDR1 is SGDLS and CDR2 YYNGEE. After removal of 3 bases from V and 6 bases from J, the junction contained 13 bases not matched to a gene. The CDR3 coding sequence is TGTGCCAGCAGCGCGAGACTAGCGGGAGTTGACAGCCCCAATGAGCAGTTCTTC. This gives the protein CASSARLAGVDSPNEQFF.

V is TRBV6-5 and J is TRBJ2-2, with D perhaps being TRBD1 or TRBD2 (5 bases each). Trimming left V 6 bases short and J 5 bases short, with 16 bases between. The CDR3 is 15 amino acids. Germline-derived CDR1 and CDR2 are MNHEY and SVGAGI. CDR3 amino acids: CASSLKGWGTGELFF. As DNA, the CDR3 is TGTGCCAGCAGCCTCAAGGGATGGGGGACCGGGGAGCTGTTTTTT.

Written as DNA, the CDR3 is TGTGCCAGCAGCCCGCGTGGGACAGGGCCTTTCTACGAGCAGTACTTC. This gives the protein CASSPRGTGPFYEQYF. The genes are TRBV11-3 and TRBJ2-7; 9 bases are shared with TRBD1. Per germline, CDR1 SGHNT and CDR2 YENEEA. Trimming cost V 5 bases and J 3 bases; bases outside gene matches: 11. The CDR3 extends over 16 amino acids. Full variable domain (rest looked up from reference TRBV11-3 and TRBJ2-7): EAGVVQSPRYKIIEKKQPVAFWCNPISGHNTLYWYLQNLGQGPELLIRYENEEAVDDSQLPKDRFSAERLKGVDSTLKIQPAELGDSAVYLCASSPRGTGPFYEQYFGPGTRLTVT.

The J gene is TRBJ1-2, the V gene TRBV11-2; 8 bases are a match to TRBD1. The CDR3 length is 15 residues. Germline V gene sequence: CDR1 SGHAT, CDR2 FQNNGV. After removal of 3 bases from V and 8 bases from J, the junction contained 11 bases not matched to a gene. The CDR3 loop reads CASSFESTGVGGYTF. CDR3 nucleotide sequence: TGTGCCAGCAGCTTCGAATCGACAGGGGTCGGAGGCTACACCTTC.

For the CDR3, the DNA is TGTGCCAGCAGTCCCTTACCGGGCGGCAATCAGCCCCAGCATTTT. It specifies CASSPLPGGNQPQHF. This rearrangement joins TRBV27 to TRBJ1-5; the D is unclear. CDR1 is MNHEY, CDR2 SMNVEV, per germline (reference sequence). Trimming cost V 5 bases and J 2 bases, with 13 bases left between them. The length of the CDR3 is 15 residues.

V is TRBV27 and J is TRBJ2-7; 8 bases are shared with TRBD2. The CDR3 is 15 residues long. The V and J ends lost 6 bases and 3 bases, in that order; junction bases with no gene match: 10. Germline loops: CDR1 MNHEY, CDR2 SMNVEV (reference sequence). Here the CDR3 DNA reads TGTGCCAGCAGACGCTACGGCGGGGGGTTCTACGAGCAGTACGTC. Its translation is CASRRYGGGFYEQYV.

The chain is built from TRBV19 and TRBJ1-1; D may be TRBD1 (5 bases). CDR1 is LNHDA, CDR2 SQIVND, per germline (reference sequence). Trimming cost V 5 bases and J 5 bases, with 18 bases left between them. CDR3 length equals 15 residues. The CDR3 here is CASSGGTRRGTEAFF. The CDR3 region has the DNA TGTGCCAGTAGTGGGGGGACGCGCAGAGGGACTGAAGCTTTCTTT.

The CDR3 nucleotides are TGTGCCAGCAGCTATGGACAGGGGGCTGAAGCTTTCTTT. Protein: CASSYGQGAEAFF. This chain uses TRBV5-8 with TRBJ1-1; 10 nucleotides line up with TRBD1. Germline trimming cut 3 bases from V and 6 bases from J; bases unmatched to any gene: 2. Germline V gene sequence: CDR1 SGHTS, CDR2 YDEGEE. The CDR3 runs to 13 residues.

The chain links TRBV30 to TRBJ2-3, with a tentative D call TRBD2 (7 bases). V lost 6 bases to trimming and J lost 8 bases, with 15 bases between them. The CDR3 runs 12 residues. Germline lookup yields CDR1 GTSNPN and CDR2 SVGIG (reference sequence). The CDR3 loop reads CACIGGGSTQYF. CDR3 nucleotides: TGTGCCTGCATAGGGGGGGGTTCTACGCAGTATTTT.

This sequence joins TRBV4-1 and TRBJ1-1; D is unresolved. The CDR3 consists of 9 residues. Germline CDR1 is MGHRA and CDR2 is YSYEKL. Trimming cost V 11 bases and J 11 bases, with 12 bases left between them. CDR3 loop: CALFGDAFF. The CDR3 bases are TGCGCCCTTTTCGGGGATGCTTTCTTT.

Only a few counts were recorded for this clone. J is TRBJ1-5 and V is TRBV10-3; D remains ambiguous. Germline V gene data show CDR1 as ENHRY and CDR2 as SYGVKD. V lost 7 bases and J 3 bases, leaving 13 bases between the germline ends. CDR3 length equals 14 residues. CDR3 residues: CAIKDGVDNQPQHF. The CDR3 DNA sequence: TGTGCCATCAAGGACGGGGTTGACAATCAGCCCCAGCATTTT.

The chain combines TRBV7-9 with TRBJ2-1; 7 bases fit TRBD1. This CDR3 spans 15 amino acids. Germline V gene sequence: CDR1 SEHNR, CDR2 FQNEAQ (reference sequence). V shed 3 bases and J 9 bases; nucleotides not matched to a gene: 11. The CDR3, as DNA: TGTGCCAGCAGCTTCGATCCGGGACAGATATCTGAGCAGTTCTTC. It is translated as CASSFDPGQISEQFF.

V usage is TRBV2 and J usage is TRBJ1-5; D remains ambiguous. This CDR3 contains 17 residues. The germline V gene has CDR1 SNHLY and CDR2 FYNNEI. V was clipped by 6 bases and J by 3 bases, with 21 bases between them. The CDR3 sequence: CASSSMWSLLNNQPQHF. The DNA of the CDR3 is TGTGCCAGCAGCTCGATGTGGAGCCTTTTGAACAATCAGCCCCAGCATTTT.

The rearrangement uses TRBV6-6 and TRBJ1-5; D is possibly TRBD1 (5 bases). Germline V gives CDR1 MNHNY, CDR2 SVGAGI (reference sequence). V lost 2 bases, J lost 5 bases, and 7 bases lay in between. This CDR3 region has 13 residues. The CDR3 DNA sequence: TGTGCCAGCAGTTACCAGGGTGATCAGCCCCAGCATTTT. This gives the protein CASSYQGDQPQHF.

This clone was seen just once. This sequence joins TRBV19 and TRBJ2-5; 13 positions agree with TRBD2. The CDR3 sequence is 15 residues long. V gave up 4 bases and J gave up 4 bases; unmatched junction bases: 3. The V gene's germline CDR1 is LNHDA and CDR2 SQIVND (reference sequence). CDR3 nucleotide sequence: TGTGCCAGTAGTAGGACTAGCGGGAGTGGAGAGACCCAGTACTTC. Translation gives CASSRTSGSGETQYF. The full variable domain, rest sourced from reference TRBV19 and TRBJ2-5, is DGGITQSPKYLFRKEGQNVTLSCEQNLNHDAMYWYRQDPGQGLRLIYYSQIVNDFQKGDIAEGYSVSREKKESFPLTVTSAQKNPTAFYLCASSRTSGSGETQYFGPGTRLLVL.

This sequence joins TRBV6-1 and TRBJ2-3; D is possibly TRBD2 (7 bases). Germline CDR1 MNHNS, CDR2 SASEGT. The length of the CDR3 is 14 residues. The V end lost 3 bases, the J end lost 8 bases, and 15 bases lay between the germline ends. CDR3 region: CASSERGHGGTQYF. The DNA for the CDR3 is TGTGCCAGCAGTGAGCGGGGGCACGGTGGTACGCAGTATTTT.

This clone was observed a few times. This chain's CDR3 is CAIDMGRTSSGNTIYF. The CDR3 coding sequence is TGTGCCATTGACATGGGACGGACAAGCTCTGGAAACACCATATATTTT. The chain carries TRBV19 and TRBJ1-3; TRBD1 might be the D (5 bases). The CDR3 has 16 residues. Germline CDR1 reads LNHDA; CDR2 reads SQIVND (reference sequence). The V end was cut by 10 bases, the J end by 0 bases, with 19 bases between.

The chain has TRBV7-2 and TRBJ2-1, with TRBD2 identical over 9 bases. CDR1 is SGHTA and CDR2 is FQGNSA in the germline V gene. The V and J ends lost 0 bases and 7 bases, in that order; junction bases with no gene match: 10. This CDR3 has 17 amino acids. The CDR3 here is CASSLAQPLAGRNEQFF. In DNA form, the CDR3 reads TGTGCCAGCAGCTTAGCCCAACCTCTAGCGGGACGAAATGAGCAGTTCTTC.

The chain joins TRBV27 to TRBJ1-1; D might be TRBD1 (5 bases). Germline loops: CDR1 MNHEY, CDR2 SMNVEV (reference sequence). The CDR3 runs 15 residues. Trimming cost V 0 bases and J 2 bases, with 10 bases left between them. The DNA of the CDR3 is TGTGCCAGCAGTTTATCGGCGGGGGTTAACACTGAAGCTTTCTTT. Encoded protein: CASSLSAGVNTEAFF.

V gene TRBV18 combines with J gene TRBJ1-1, with TRBD1 as a possible D gene (6 bases). The V end was cut by 2 bases, the J end by 1 base, with 14 bases between. CDR1 and CDR2 from the germline V gene are KGHSH and LQKENI. The CDR3 covers 16 residues. The CDR3: CASSPKVKGENTEAFF. The CDR3 DNA follows: TGTGCCAGCTCACCAAAAGTTAAGGGGGAGAACACTGAAGCTTTCTTT.

The chain links TRBV11-3 to TRBJ2-6, with 7 positions matching TRBD2. J was trimmed by 4 bases and V by 3 bases; bases with no gene match: 3. From germline, CDR1 is SGHNT and CDR2 YENEEA. CDR3 length: 15 residues. The CDR3 spells CASSLGGPGANVLTF. Here the CDR3 DNA reads TGTGCCAGCAGCTTGGGAGGGCCAGGGGCCAACGTCCTGACTTTC.

This chain links TRBV9 with TRBJ2-1; 12 bases match TRBD2. The CDR3 has 16 residues. Germline values: CDR1 SGDLS, CDR2 YYNGEE. After removal of 2 bases from V and 4 bases from J, the junction contained 4 bases not matched to a gene. CDR3 DNA sequence: TGTGCCAGCAGCGTTCCACTAGCGGGGGGATACAATGAGCAGTTCTTC. Protein: CASSVPLAGGYNEQFF.